Listed here are 5 T cell receptor beta chains from one sample, sequenced in a study of a mutant IDH1 vaccine in newly diagnosed glioma. The assay was immunoSEQ multiplex PCR, and TCRdb's table has in-frame clones only and misses some. The sample carries 56,000 or so clones, 70% to 85% recorded once. Sample time point: week 47, end of study. Topical imiquimod was applied with each vaccine dose, which held 300 ug of mutant IDH1 20-mer peptide. Their antigen targets remain unknown. Sequencing used PBMCs, obtained from a glioma patient whose treatment included an IDH1 peptide vaccine. The origin of the receptors is a middle-aged man with glioma.

This clone appeared a few times. The rearrangement uses TRBV2 and TRBJ1-6; D unclear. Germline V lookup: CDR1 SNHLY, CDR2 FYNNEI. CDR3 length: 15 residues. The V end was cut by 6 bases, the J end by 6 bases, with 15 bases between. The CDR3 loop is CASRPRWETNSPLHF. The CDR3 region has the DNA TGTGCCAGCAGGCCCAGGTGGGAGACTAATTCACCCCTCCACTTT. The whole variable domain, remainder taken from reference TRBV2 and TRBJ1-6, is EPEVTQTPSHQVTQMGQEVILRCVPISNHLYFYWYRQILGQKVEFLVSFYNNEISEKSEIFDDQFSVERPDGSNFTLKIRSTKLEDSAMYFCASRPRWETNSPLHFGNGTRLTVT.

This chain connects TRBV15 to TRBJ2-1; 11 bases fit TRBD1. Germline values: CDR1 LNHNV, CDR2 YYDKDF (reference sequence). The trim removed 1 base at V and 4 bases at J, leaving 3 bases unmatched. This CDR3 has 16 amino acids. The CDR3 region has the DNA TGTGCCACCAGCAGAGTGGGACAGGGGGTATACAATGAGCAGTTCTTC. Residues: CATSRVGQGVYNEQFF.

The chain recombines TRBV18 with TRBJ2-7; D is perhaps TRBD1 (5 bases). Trimming removed 2 bases at V and 6 bases at J, with 14 bases between. Germline values: CDR1 KGHSH, CDR2 LQKENI. This CDR3 comprises 14 residues. The CDR3 spells CASSPGQSLSEQYF. The CDR3 coding sequence is TGTGCCAGCTCACCAGGACAAAGCCTAAGCGAGCAGTACTTC.

This clone was counted between two and nine times. The chain links TRBV2 to TRBJ1-2; the D is unclear. The CDR3 length is 12 residues. CDR1 SNHLY and CDR2 FYNNEI come from the germline V gene. The V end lost 4 bases, the J end lost 8 bases, and 11 bases lay between the germline ends. This CDR3 reads CASSGQAYGYTF. The CDR3 nucleotides are TGTGCCAGCAGTGGCCAAGCGTACGGCTACACCTTC. Together with reference TRBV2 and TRBJ1-2, the CDR3 gives the full variable domain: EPEVTQTPSHQVTQMGQEVILRCVPISNHLYFYWYRQILGQKVEFLVSFYNNEISEKSEIFDDQFSVERPDGSNFTLKIRSTKLEDSAMYFCASSGQAYGYTFGSGTRLTVV.

This clone occurred a few times. The V call is TRBV5-6, the J call TRBJ1-3, with TRBD1 as a possible D gene (5 bases). V lost 0 bases and J 4 bases, leaving 20 bases between the germline ends. In germline, CDR1 is SGHDT, CDR2 YYEEEE. CDR3 length equals 18 residues. The CDR3 DNA follows: TGTGCCAGCAGCTTGGCCGTAGGGGCAGGAGCTGACGGAAACACCATATATTTT. This codes for CASSLAVGAGADGNTIYF.